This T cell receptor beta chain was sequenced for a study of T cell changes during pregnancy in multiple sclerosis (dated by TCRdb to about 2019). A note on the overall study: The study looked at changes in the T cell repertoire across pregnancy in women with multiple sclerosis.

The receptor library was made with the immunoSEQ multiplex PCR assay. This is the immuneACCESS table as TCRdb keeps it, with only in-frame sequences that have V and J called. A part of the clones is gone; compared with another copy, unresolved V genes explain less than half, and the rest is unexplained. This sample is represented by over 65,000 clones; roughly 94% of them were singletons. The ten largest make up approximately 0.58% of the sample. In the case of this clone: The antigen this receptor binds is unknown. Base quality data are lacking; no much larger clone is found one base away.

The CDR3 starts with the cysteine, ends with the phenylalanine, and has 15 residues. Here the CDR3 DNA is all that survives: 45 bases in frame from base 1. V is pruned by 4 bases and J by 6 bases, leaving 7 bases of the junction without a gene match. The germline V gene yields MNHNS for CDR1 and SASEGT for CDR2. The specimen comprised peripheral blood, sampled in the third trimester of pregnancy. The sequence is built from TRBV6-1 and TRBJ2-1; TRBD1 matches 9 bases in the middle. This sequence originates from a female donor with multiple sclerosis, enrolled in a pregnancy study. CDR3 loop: CASSARQGDGNEQFF. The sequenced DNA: TGTGCCAGCAGTGCCAGACAGGGGGACGGCAATGAGCAGTTCTTC.